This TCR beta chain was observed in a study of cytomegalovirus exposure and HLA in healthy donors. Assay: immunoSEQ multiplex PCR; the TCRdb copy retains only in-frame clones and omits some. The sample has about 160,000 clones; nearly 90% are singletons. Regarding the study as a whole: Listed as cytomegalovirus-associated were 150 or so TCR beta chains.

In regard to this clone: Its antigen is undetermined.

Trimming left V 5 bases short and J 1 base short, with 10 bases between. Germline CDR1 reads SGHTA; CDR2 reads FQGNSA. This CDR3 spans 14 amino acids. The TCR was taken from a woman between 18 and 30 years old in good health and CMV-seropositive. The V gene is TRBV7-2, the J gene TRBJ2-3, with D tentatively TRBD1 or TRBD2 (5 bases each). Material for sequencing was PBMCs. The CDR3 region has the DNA TGTGCCAGCAGCCTAGAGGGGCGCACAGATACGCAGTATTTT. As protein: CASSLEGRTDTQYF.